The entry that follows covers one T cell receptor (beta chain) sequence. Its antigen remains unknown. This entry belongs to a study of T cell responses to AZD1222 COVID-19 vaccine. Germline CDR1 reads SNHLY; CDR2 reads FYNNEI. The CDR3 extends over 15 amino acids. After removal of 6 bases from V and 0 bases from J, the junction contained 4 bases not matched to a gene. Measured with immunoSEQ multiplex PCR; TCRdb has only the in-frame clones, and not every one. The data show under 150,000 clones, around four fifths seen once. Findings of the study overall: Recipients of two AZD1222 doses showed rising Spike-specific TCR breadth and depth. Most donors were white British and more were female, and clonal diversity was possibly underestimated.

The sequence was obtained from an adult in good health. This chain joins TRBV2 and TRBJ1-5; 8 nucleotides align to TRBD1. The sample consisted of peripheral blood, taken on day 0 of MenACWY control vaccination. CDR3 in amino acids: CASRPDRASNQPQHF. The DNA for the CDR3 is TGTGCCAGCAGGCCGGACAGGGCTAGCAATCAGCCCCAGCATTTT. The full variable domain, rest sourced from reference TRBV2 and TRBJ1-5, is EPEVTQTPSHQVTQMGQEVILRCVPISNHLYFYWYRQILGQKVEFLVSFYNNEISEKSEIFDDQFSVERPDGSNFTLKIRSTKLEDSAMYFCASRPDRASNQPQHFGDGTRLSIL.